The 27 T cell receptor beta chains in this list originate from one sample, sequenced in a study of blood T cell repertoires in COVID-19. The repertoire was sequenced with immunoSEQ multiplex PCR; TCRdb's copy has only in-frame clones and lacks some. The sample contains about 190,000 clones, 75% to 90% of which appear only once. Sequenced: peripheral blood. These receptors were taken from a man aged 35-49 years with acute or convalescent COVID-19.

The V gene is TRBV12-3 or TRBV12-4, the J gene TRBJ1-2, with D perhaps matching TRBD1 (5 bases). The CDR3 runs 12 residues. V shed 7 bases and J shed 8 bases, with 14 bases lying between them. As DNA, the CDR3 is TGTGCCAGCACTCTGGGGGGGAGAGGCTACACCTTC. Residues: CASTLGGRGYTF.

The gene calls are TRBV12-3 or TRBV12-4 and TRBJ2-2, with TRBD2 as a possible D gene (5 bases). Trimming took off 6 bases at V and 5 bases at J, with 10 bases between the two ends. The CDR3 has 13 residues. The CDR3 nucleotides are TGTGCCAGCAGCCTACTAGGAACCGGGGAGCTGTTTTTT. Translating it yields CASSLLGTGELFF.

The chain combines TRBV7-2 with TRBJ2-1, with 8 bases aligning to TRBD2. This CDR3 has 15 residues. Germline assignment: CDR1 SGHTA and CDR2 FQGNSA. With V trimmed by 1 base and J by 3 bases, 2 bases remained unmatched. CDR3 region: CASSLDSGGYNEQFF. CDR3 bases: TGTGCCAGCAGCTTAGACAGCGGGGGCTACAATGAGCAGTTCTTC.

The chain uses TRBV20-1 and TRBJ2-5; D is uncertain. Trimming stripped 2 bases from V and 5 bases from J, with 6 bases between. The CDR3 covers 11 residues. From germline, CDR1 is DFQATT and CDR2 SNEGSKA (reference sequence). Here the CDR3 reads CSARSRETQYF. In DNA form, the CDR3 reads TGCAGTGCTAGATCTCGGGAGACCCAGTACTTC.

The rearrangement links TRBV3-1 (or the pseudogene TRBV3-2) to TRBJ2-3; maybe TRBD1 (5 bases). The germline CDR1 and CDR2 sequences are LGHDT and YNNKEL (reference sequence). CDR3 length: 19 amino acids. V gave up 2 bases and J gave up 0 bases, with 21 bases separating them. The CDR3 loop reads CASSQSNWGSPVSTDTQYF. CDR3 in DNA: TGTGCCAGCAGCCAAAGTAACTGGGGCAGCCCAGTTAGCACAGATACGCAGTATTTT.

The chain employs TRBV5-5 and TRBJ1-6; maybe TRBD1 (5 bases). This CDR3 is 13 amino acids long. V was trimmed by 6 bases and J by 6 bases, leaving 10 bases between them. Germline-derived CDR1 and CDR2 are SGHKS and YYEKEE (reference sequence). CDR3 in amino acids: CASMGLVNSPLHF. Written as DNA, the CDR3 is TGTGCCAGCATGGGGCTAGTTAATTCACCCCTCCACTTT. Full variable domain (outside the CDR3, taken from reference TRBV5-5 and TRBJ1-6): DAGVTQSPTHLIKTRGQQVTLRCSPISGHKSVSWYQQVLGQGPQFIFQYYEKEERGRGNFPDRFSARQFPNYSSELNVNALLLGDSALYLCASMGLVNSPLHFGNGTRLTVT.

The genes are TRBV28 and TRBJ2-7; TRBD1 aligns across 7 bases. The CDR3 totals 17 residues. V lost 1 base and J lost 3; bases outside the gene matches: 12. Germline V lookup: CDR1 MDHEN, CDR2 SYDVKM. The CDR3 here is CASSLSLDRFSDYEQYF. Here the CDR3 DNA reads TGTGCCAGCAGTTTATCCCTGGACAGGTTCTCGGACTACGAGCAGTACTTC. The full variable domain, with the rest looked up from reference TRBV28 and TRBJ2-7, is DVKVTQSSRYLVKRTGEKVFLECVQDMDHENMFWYRQDPGLGLRLIYFSYDVKMKEKGDIPEGYSVSREKKERFSLILESASTNQTSMYLCASSLSLDRFSDYEQYFGPGTRLTVT.

The chain recombines TRBV5-1 with TRBJ1-1; a possible D gene is TRBD1 (5 bases). The germline CDR1 and CDR2 sequences are SGHRS and YFSETQ. The CDR3 covers 13 residues. V lost 2 bases and J 4 bases, leaving 9 bases between the germline ends. The CDR3 DNA follows: TGCGCCAGCAGCTTCAGGGAAACCACTGAAGCTTTCTTT. Protein: CASSFRETTEAFF.

V gene TRBV5-5 combines with J gene TRBJ1-2; D gene ambiguous. The V and J ends lost 4 bases and 4 bases respectively, with 14 bases between them. Germline CDR1 is SGHKS and CDR2 is YYEKEE (reference sequence). The CDR3 consists of 14 residues. This CDR3 is CASSDDKSGYGYTF. The CDR3 bases are TGTGCCAGCAGCGACGACAAGTCCGGCTATGGCTACACCTTC.

The chain is built from TRBV6-6 and TRBJ1-2; 8 bases map to TRBD1. The germline gives CDR1 MNHNY, CDR2 SVGAGI (reference sequence). The CDR3 consists of 14 residues. J gave up 7 bases and V 6 bases, and 10 bases lay outside the gene matches. The CDR3 loop is CASSATGGSSGYTF. CDR3 nucleotides: TGTGCCAGCAGCGCAACAGGGGGTTCAAGTGGCTACACCTTC.

The gene calls are TRBV7-6 and TRBJ1-5, with 7 bases aligning to TRBD1. This CDR3 contains 14 residues. CDR1 SGHVS and CDR2 FNYEAQ come from the germline V gene. V trimming: 6 bases; J trimming: 7 bases; junction bases outside the gene matches: 9. This chain's CDR3 is CASSSDRMIQPQHF. CDR3 nucleotide sequence: TGTGCCAGCAGTTCGGACAGGATGATACAGCCCCAGCATTTT.

The chain has TRBV6-5 and TRBJ1-1, with D hard to call. V was shortened by 0 bases and J by 0 bases, with 8 bases between the two germline ends. This CDR3 has 15 residues. Per germline, CDR1 MNHEY and CDR2 SVGAGI. CDR3 sequence reads: CASSYSPGMNTEAFF. CDR3 sequence (DNA): TGTGCCAGCAGTTACTCCCCGGGGATGAACACTGAAGCTTTCTTT.

This chain joins TRBV6-1 and TRBJ1-6; 8 bases map to TRBD1. Trimming cost V 8 bases and J 10 bases; bases outside gene matches: 10. The V gene's germline CDR1 is MNHNS and CDR2 SASEGT. This CDR3 comprises 14 residues. The CDR3 nucleotides read TGTGCCAGCCGGCCCCAGGGGGCCGACTCACCCCTCCACTTT. Translating it yields CASRPQGADSPLHF.

The V gene is TRBV5-4, the J gene TRBJ2-7, with 9 bases identical to TRBD1. Unmatched junction bases numbered 7, after V lost 3 bases and J lost 6 bases. CDR3 length: 14 residues. Germline V lookup: CDR1 SGHNT, CDR2 YYREEE (reference sequence). Here the CDR3 DNA reads TGTGCCAGCAGCTCCTCACAGGGGGCGGCCGAGCAGTACTTC. This sequence encodes CASSSSQGAAEQYF.

The chain couples TRBV19 to TRBJ2-7; TRBD2 might be the D (6 bases). The CDR3 sequence is 13 residues long. Trimming took 2 bases from V and 4 from J, leaving 9 bases between them. Germline V gene data show CDR1 as LNHDA and CDR2 as SQIVND (reference sequence). Here the CDR3 reads CASSIMAGYEQYF. DNA of the CDR3: TGTGCCAGTAGTATAATGGCGGGGTACGAGCAGTACTTC.

The chain combines TRBV27 with TRBJ2-3; D remains unclear. Germline V gene lookup returns CDR1 MNHEY and CDR2 SMNVEV (reference sequence). Trimming shortened V by 2 bases and J by 2 bases, and 8 bases separated the two germline ends. This CDR3 has 14 residues. DNA for the CDR3: TGTGCCAGCAGTTTAAGAGGCCTCACAGATACGCAGTATTTT. This encodes CASSLRGLTDTQYF.

The chain links TRBV2 to TRBJ1-1; 7 bases line up with TRBD1. The CDR3 covers 14 residues. After removal of 4 bases from V and 5 bases from J, the junction contained 7 bases not matched to a gene. The germline gives CDR1 SNHLY, CDR2 FYNNEI. CDR3 sequence (DNA): TGTGCCAGCAGTGCCGCAGGGGGAAGTACTGAAGCTTTCTTT. This gives the protein CASSAAGGSTEAFF.

The J gene is TRBJ1-2, the V gene TRBV2; 7 bases map to TRBD1. From germline, CDR1 is SNHLY and CDR2 FYNNEI. The CDR3 totals 16 residues. Trimming at V came to 6 bases and at J to 8 bases, leaving 18 bases not matched to a gene. The CDR3 DNA reads TGTGCCAGCAGCGCCATCGTTGACAGGGAATCCAGGGGCTACACCTTC. Its translation is CASSAIVDRESRGYTF.

The chain couples TRBV3-1 (or the pseudogene TRBV3-2) to TRBJ1-4, with 7 bases fitting TRBD1. The V gene end was trimmed by 4 bases and the J gene end by 7 bases; junction bases not matched to a gene: 12. Germline CDR1 and CDR2: LGHDT and YNNKEL (reference sequence). This CDR3 has 16 residues. The CDR3 DNA follows: TGTGCCAGCAGCCCACTCACCGGGACAGCTATTGAAAAACTGTTTTTT. It translates to CASSPLTGTAIEKLFF.

This clone turned up a few times. In DNA form, the CDR3 reads TGTGCCAGCAGTTACTCGGCGCGGGAAAAACTGTTTTTT. Its protein product is CASSYSAREKLFF. The rearrangement uses TRBV6-5 and TRBJ1-4; no reliable D call. This CDR3 region has 13 residues. Germline loops: CDR1 MNHEY, CDR2 SVGAGI. Deletions cut 0 bases from V and 8 bases from J, with 7 bases between.

The chain links TRBV15 to TRBJ2-6; D may be TRBD2 (5 bases). This CDR3 spans 16 amino acids. The V gene's germline CDR1 is LNHNV and CDR2 YYDKDF (reference sequence). V gave up 0 bases and J gave up 0 bases, with 6 bases separating them. Written as DNA, the CDR3 is TGTGCCACCAGCAGAGATCGGGGCTCTGGGGCCAACGTCCTGACTTTC. This codes for CATSRDRGSGANVLTF.

This clone was observed a single time. The genes are TRBV29-1 and TRBJ1-1; the D is unclear. The CDR3 has 12 amino acids. Trimming cost V 5 bases and J 7 bases, with 14 bases left between them. The germline V gene encodes CDR1 SQVTM and CDR2 ANQGSEA. The CDR3 protein is CSVSHGSGEAFF. In DNA form, the CDR3 reads TGCAGCGTTTCCCACGGGTCGGGTGAAGCTTTCTTT.

The rearrangement uses TRBV7-8 and TRBJ2-2; TRBD1 might be the D (6 bases). Trimming removed 11 bases from V and 1 base from J, with 17 bases in between. From germline, CDR1 is SGHVS and CDR2 FQNEAQ. This CDR3 spans 15 amino acids. This chain's CDR3 is CAASLGAGNTGELFF. For the CDR3, the DNA is TGTGCCGCCTCCTTGGGGGCGGGGAACACCGGGGAGCTGTTTTTT.

The genes are TRBV14 and TRBJ2-7; 8 bases match TRBD2. The V gene's germline CDR1 is SGHDN and CDR2 FVKESK. The V gene end was trimmed by 4 bases and the J gene end by 9 bases; junction bases not matched to a gene: 8. The CDR3 sequence is 13 residues long. The DNA of the CDR3 is TGTGCCAGCAGCCGACGCGGCGGGGGGTTGCAGTACTTC. Residues: CASSRRGGGLQYF.

The chain combines TRBV12-3 or TRBV12-4 with TRBJ2-3, with TRBD1 matching 7 bases. After removal of 6 bases from V and 4 bases from J, the junction contained 4 bases not matched to a gene. The CDR3 has 13 residues. This CDR3 is CASRRQGADTQYF. As DNA, the CDR3 is TGTGCCAGCAGGCGACAGGGCGCAGATACGCAGTATTTT.

The chain joins TRBV6-4 to TRBJ2-7; tentative D call: TRBD2 (6 bases). Trimming left V 3 bases short and J 4 bases short, with 13 bases between. This CDR3 is built from 14 residues. Germline CDR1 and CDR2: MRHNA and SNTAGT. The CDR3 region is CASSDWRGWYEQYF. In DNA form, the CDR3 reads TGTGCCAGCAGTGATTGGAGGGGATGGTACGAGCAGTACTTC.

J is TRBJ2-2 and V is TRBV7-6; 9 bases are a match to TRBD1. J gave up 5 bases and V 5 bases, and 6 bases lay outside the gene matches. This CDR3 contains 15 residues. Germline V gene sequence: CDR1 SGHVS, CDR2 FNYEAQ. CDR3 DNA: TGTGCCAGCAGCCCCAGACAGGGGGTAACCGGGGAGCTGTTTTTT. Its translation is CASSPRQGVTGELFF.